This is a list of T cell receptor beta chains from one sample in a study of shared clonotypes between healthy human individuals. Only in-frame clones appear in the TCRdb table, and some are missing; sequencing was by immunoSEQ multiplex PCR. The profile shows over a million clones, 96% of them singletons. Sequences were obtained from naive CD4+ T cells sorted from blood. Receptors were obtained from a man younger than 45 in good health. CDR3s include the opening cysteine and the closing phenylalanine or tryptophan. Fields, in order: V gene, J gene, clone size, D gene, CDR3 protein, CDR3 DNA. D genes are given only for firm matches. Some rows mark clone size as missing; the rest say once, few, many or name a class of expanded clone.

>TRBV4-1|TRBJ2-1|NA|TRBD2
CASSHRYLLAGGEQFF
TGCGCCAGCAGCCATCGATATCTACTAGCGGGCGGTGAGCAGTTCTTC
>TRBV11-2|TRBJ1-1|NA|TRBD1
CASSLSMDRPSFF
TGTGCCAGCAGCTTATCGATGGACAGGCCATCTTTCTTT
>TRBV18|TRBJ2-1|NA|TRBD1
CASSPRDRISYNEQFF
TGTGCCAGCTCACCAAGGGACAGGATTTCCTACAATGAGCAGTTCTTC
>TRBV2|TRBJ1-4|NA|NA
CASSEDRGTNEKLFF
TGTGCCAGCAGTGAAGATCGGGGAACTAATGAAAAACTGTTTTTT
>TRBV10-2|TRBJ1-2|NA|NA
CASSESWGDGYTF
TGCGCCAGCAGTGAGTCGTGGGGGGATGGCTACACCTTC
>TRBV20-1|TRBJ2-1|NA|NA
CSAHGNEQFF
TGCAGCGCTCATGGGAATGAGCAGTTCTTC
>TRBV5-1|TRBJ2-2|NA|TRBD2
CASSLDQVAGVPGELFF
TGCGCCAGCAGCTTGGATCAGGTAGCGGGGGTTCCCGGGGAGCTGTTTTTT
>TRBV14|TRBJ2-7|NA|TRBD2
CASSQTRTSGFFDEQYF
TGTGCCAGCAGCCAGACCAGGACTAGCGGGTTCTTTGACGAGCAGTACTTC
>TRBV7-9|TRBJ1-2|few|NA
CASSLQGNYGYTF
TGTGCCAGCAGCTTACAGGGAAACTATGGCTACACCTTC
>TRBV7-3|TRBJ2-1|NA|TRBD2
CASSPLSGGYNEQFF
TGTGCCAGCAGCCCCCTTAGCGGGGGCTACAATGAGCAGTTCTTC
>TRBV19|TRBJ1-1|NA|TRBD1
CASGRGRGTEAFF
TGTGCCAGTGGGAGGGGGCGAGGGACTGAAGCTTTCTTT
>TRBV28|TRBJ2-3|NA|TRBD1
CASSLPGTGPDTQYF
TGTGCCAGCAGTTTACCCGGGACAGGGCCAGATACGCAGTATTTT
>TRBV5-1|TRBJ2-5|once|TRBD2
CASSLAGGYPQETQYF
TGCGCCAGCAGCTTAGCGGGAGGCTATCCTCAAGAGACCCAGTACTTC
>TRBV30|TRBJ2-7|NA|NA
CAWSRGRGNSWDEQYF
TGTGCCTGGAGTCGGGGGCGTGGTAATAGCTGGGACGAGCAGTACTTC
>TRBV19|TRBJ2-5|NA|NA
CASSMIGWETQYF
TGTGCCAGTAGTATGATAGGGTGGGAGACCCAGTACTTC
>TRBV6-6|TRBJ1-5|NA|NA
CASTLDGYSNQPQHF
TGTGCCAGCACCCTAGACGGCTATAGCAATCAGCCCCAGCATTTT
>TRBV7-8|TRBJ2-5|once|NA
CASSLARNVRTQETQYF
TGTGCCAGCAGCTTAGCGAGAAATGTTAGAACCCAAGAGACCCAGTACTTC
>TRBV7-9|TRBJ2-1|NA|TRBD2
CASSSYWTSGMRGHEQFF
TGTGCCAGCAGCTCATATTGGACTAGCGGGATGAGGGGTCATGAGCAGTTCTTC
>TRBV7-2|TRBJ2-7|once|NA
CASSLGRRDPHEQYF
TGTGCCAGCAGCTTAGGGCGGCGGGATCCACACGAGCAGTACTTC
>TRBV7-9|TRBJ1-2|NA|NA
CASSSSTGYGYTF
TGTGCCAGCAGCTCTTCGACGGGCTATGGCTACACCTTC
>TRBV7-8|TRBJ2-7|NA|TRBD1
CASSSPGQGFYEQYF
TGTGCCAGCAGCTCCCCGGGACAGGGGTTCTACGAGCAGTACTTC
>TRBV14|TRBJ1-2|few|NA
CASSQETAWGGYTF
TGTGCCAGCAGCCAAGAGACAGCCTGGGGTGGCTACACCTTC
>TRBV6-5|TRBJ2-7|NA|TRBD1
CASSRDRGYEQYF
TGTGCCAGCAGTAGGGACAGGGGCTACGAGCAGTACTTC
>TRBV7-2|TRBJ2-5|NA|TRBD1
CASSGQGIGETQYF
TGTGCCAGCAGTGGACAGGGGATAGGGGAGACCCAGTACTTC
>TRBV6-5|TRBJ2-4|NA|NA
CASSYSSIAKNIQYF
TGTGCCAGCAGTTACAGCTCTATAGCCAAAAACATTCAGTACTTC
>TRBV6-1|TRBJ2-7|once|TRBD1
CASSEWEGQGVLYKQYF
TGTGCCAGCAGTGAATGGGAGGGACAGGGGGTCCTGTATAAGCAGTACTTC
>TRBV18|TRBJ1-1|NA|NA
CASSPGPEMNTEAFF
TGTGCCAGCTCACCCGGCCCAGAGATGAACACTGAAGCTTTCTTT
>TRBV19|TRBJ2-2|NA|TRBD1
CASSIDRGLTGELFF
TGTGCCAGTAGTATTGACAGGGGTCTTACCGGGGAGCTGTTTTTT
>TRBV18|TRBJ1-1|NA|NA
CASSRLGGTEAFF
TGTGCCAGCTCACGATTAGGTGGGACTGAAGCTTTCTTT
>TRBV7-9|TRBJ2-7|NA|TRBD2
CASRPRASGTDYEQYF
TGTGCCAGCAGACCGCGGGCTAGCGGGACTGACTACGAGCAGTACTTC
>TRBV6-5|TRBJ1-2|NA|NA
CASSYSGGGYTF
TGTGCCAGCAGTTACTCCGGTGGAGGCTACACCTTC
>TRBV6-1|TRBJ1-3|NA|NA
CASSEGSGSSGNTIYF
TGTGCCAGCAGTGAAGGCTCGGGAAGCTCTGGAAACACCATATATTTT
>TRBV9|TRBJ2-1|NA|TRBD2
CASSVGSSGIEEFF
TGTGCCAGCAGCGTAGGATCTAGCGGGATCGAAGAGTTCTTC
>TRBV7-6|TRBJ2-7|NA|NA
CASSLGTRSSYEQYF
TGTGCCAGCAGCCTCGGGACGCGGAGCTCCTACGAGCAGTACTTC
>TRBV19|TRBJ2-2|NA|TRBD1
CASSIDLDRDRGNNTGELFF
TGTGCCAGTAGTATAGATCTCGACCGGGACAGGGGAAATAACACCGGGGAGCTGTTTTTT
>TRBV7-9|TRBJ1-4|once|NA
CASSQRINEKLFF
TGTGCCAGCAGCCAAAGGATTAATGAAAAACTGTTTTTT
>TRBV19|TRBJ2-5|NA|TRBD1
CASSIARTGTKETQYF
TGTGCCAGTAGTATAGCTAGGACAGGGACAAAAGAGACCCAGTACTTC
>TRBV6-6|TRBJ2-3|NA|NA
CASSRGTDTQYF
TGTGCCAGCAGTAGGGGAACAGATACGCAGTATTTT
>TRBV18|TRBJ2-3|NA|NA
CASSPRQLDTQWF
TGTGCCAGCTCACCCCGACAATTAGATACGCAGTGGTTT
>TRBV2|TRBJ2-3|NA|NA
CASSVGTSFEYF
TGTGCCAGCAGTGTCGGGACCAGCTTTGAGTATTTT
>TRBV18|TRBJ2-7|NA|TRBD1
CASSPIGQGPDEQYF
TGTGCCAGCTCACCCATTGGACAGGGGCCTGACGAGCAGTACTTC
>TRBV5-1|TRBJ2-7|few|TRBD2
CASSFIAGSYEQYF
TGCGCCAGCAGCTTCATAGCGGGAAGCTACGAGCAGTACTTC
>TRBV11-2|TRBJ2-7|NA|TRBD2
CASSLVSVGTSGRHEQYF
TGTGCCAGCAGCTTAGTGTCGGTGGGGACTAGCGGGAGGCACGAGCAGTACTTC
>TRBV5-4|TRBJ2-1|NA|TRBD1
CASSLAGTALNNEQFF
TGTGCCAGCAGCTTAGCAGGGACAGCCCTGAACAATGAGCAGTTCTTC
>TRBV9|TRBJ2-1|NA|TRBD2
CASSVDPSGSYNEQFF
TGTGCCAGCAGCGTAGACCCTAGCGGGAGTTACAATGAGCAGTTCTTC
>TRBV28|TRBJ1-5|NA|NA
CASRLGGGYNQPQHF
TGTGCCAGCAGACTAGGTGGGGGATACAATCAGCCCCAGCATTTT
>TRBV6-1|TRBJ2-2|NA|NA
CASRGAAPNTGELFF
TGTGCCAGCAGGGGGGCGGCGCCGAACACCGGGGAGCTGTTTTTT
>TRBV5-1|TRBJ1-3|NA|NA
CASSLAGSGNTIYF
TGCGCCAGCAGCTTGGCAGGCTCTGGAAACACCATATATTTT
>TRBV5-4|TRBJ2-7|once|TRBD2
CASSLAAGGGQNEQYF
TGTGCCAGCAGCTTGGCGGCGGGCGGGGGGCAAAACGAGCAGTACTTC
>TRBV28|TRBJ2-1|NA|NA
CASSLPPGPHNEQFF
TGTGCCAGCAGTTTACCGCCGGGACCCCACAATGAGCAGTTCTTC
>TRBV9|TRBJ2-1|once|TRBD2
CASSTPVPLAGGWSSYNEQFF
TGTGCCAGCAGCACCCCTGTCCCCCTAGCGGGAGGATGGAGCTCCTACAATGAGCAGTTCTTC
>TRBV28|TRBJ2-6|NA|NA
CASSFRLAPAANVLTF
TGTGCCAGCAGTTTCAGGCTTGCGCCGGCGGCCAACGTCCTGACTTTC
>TRBV5-1|TRBJ2-1|NA|TRBD2
CASSLATSGAYNEQFF
TGCGCCAGCAGCTTGGCGACTAGCGGGGCATACAATGAGCAGTTCTTC
>TRBV28|TRBJ1-4|NA|NA
CASSFVKTNEKLFF
TGTGCCAGCAGTTTCGTCAAGACTAATGAAAAACTGTTTTTT